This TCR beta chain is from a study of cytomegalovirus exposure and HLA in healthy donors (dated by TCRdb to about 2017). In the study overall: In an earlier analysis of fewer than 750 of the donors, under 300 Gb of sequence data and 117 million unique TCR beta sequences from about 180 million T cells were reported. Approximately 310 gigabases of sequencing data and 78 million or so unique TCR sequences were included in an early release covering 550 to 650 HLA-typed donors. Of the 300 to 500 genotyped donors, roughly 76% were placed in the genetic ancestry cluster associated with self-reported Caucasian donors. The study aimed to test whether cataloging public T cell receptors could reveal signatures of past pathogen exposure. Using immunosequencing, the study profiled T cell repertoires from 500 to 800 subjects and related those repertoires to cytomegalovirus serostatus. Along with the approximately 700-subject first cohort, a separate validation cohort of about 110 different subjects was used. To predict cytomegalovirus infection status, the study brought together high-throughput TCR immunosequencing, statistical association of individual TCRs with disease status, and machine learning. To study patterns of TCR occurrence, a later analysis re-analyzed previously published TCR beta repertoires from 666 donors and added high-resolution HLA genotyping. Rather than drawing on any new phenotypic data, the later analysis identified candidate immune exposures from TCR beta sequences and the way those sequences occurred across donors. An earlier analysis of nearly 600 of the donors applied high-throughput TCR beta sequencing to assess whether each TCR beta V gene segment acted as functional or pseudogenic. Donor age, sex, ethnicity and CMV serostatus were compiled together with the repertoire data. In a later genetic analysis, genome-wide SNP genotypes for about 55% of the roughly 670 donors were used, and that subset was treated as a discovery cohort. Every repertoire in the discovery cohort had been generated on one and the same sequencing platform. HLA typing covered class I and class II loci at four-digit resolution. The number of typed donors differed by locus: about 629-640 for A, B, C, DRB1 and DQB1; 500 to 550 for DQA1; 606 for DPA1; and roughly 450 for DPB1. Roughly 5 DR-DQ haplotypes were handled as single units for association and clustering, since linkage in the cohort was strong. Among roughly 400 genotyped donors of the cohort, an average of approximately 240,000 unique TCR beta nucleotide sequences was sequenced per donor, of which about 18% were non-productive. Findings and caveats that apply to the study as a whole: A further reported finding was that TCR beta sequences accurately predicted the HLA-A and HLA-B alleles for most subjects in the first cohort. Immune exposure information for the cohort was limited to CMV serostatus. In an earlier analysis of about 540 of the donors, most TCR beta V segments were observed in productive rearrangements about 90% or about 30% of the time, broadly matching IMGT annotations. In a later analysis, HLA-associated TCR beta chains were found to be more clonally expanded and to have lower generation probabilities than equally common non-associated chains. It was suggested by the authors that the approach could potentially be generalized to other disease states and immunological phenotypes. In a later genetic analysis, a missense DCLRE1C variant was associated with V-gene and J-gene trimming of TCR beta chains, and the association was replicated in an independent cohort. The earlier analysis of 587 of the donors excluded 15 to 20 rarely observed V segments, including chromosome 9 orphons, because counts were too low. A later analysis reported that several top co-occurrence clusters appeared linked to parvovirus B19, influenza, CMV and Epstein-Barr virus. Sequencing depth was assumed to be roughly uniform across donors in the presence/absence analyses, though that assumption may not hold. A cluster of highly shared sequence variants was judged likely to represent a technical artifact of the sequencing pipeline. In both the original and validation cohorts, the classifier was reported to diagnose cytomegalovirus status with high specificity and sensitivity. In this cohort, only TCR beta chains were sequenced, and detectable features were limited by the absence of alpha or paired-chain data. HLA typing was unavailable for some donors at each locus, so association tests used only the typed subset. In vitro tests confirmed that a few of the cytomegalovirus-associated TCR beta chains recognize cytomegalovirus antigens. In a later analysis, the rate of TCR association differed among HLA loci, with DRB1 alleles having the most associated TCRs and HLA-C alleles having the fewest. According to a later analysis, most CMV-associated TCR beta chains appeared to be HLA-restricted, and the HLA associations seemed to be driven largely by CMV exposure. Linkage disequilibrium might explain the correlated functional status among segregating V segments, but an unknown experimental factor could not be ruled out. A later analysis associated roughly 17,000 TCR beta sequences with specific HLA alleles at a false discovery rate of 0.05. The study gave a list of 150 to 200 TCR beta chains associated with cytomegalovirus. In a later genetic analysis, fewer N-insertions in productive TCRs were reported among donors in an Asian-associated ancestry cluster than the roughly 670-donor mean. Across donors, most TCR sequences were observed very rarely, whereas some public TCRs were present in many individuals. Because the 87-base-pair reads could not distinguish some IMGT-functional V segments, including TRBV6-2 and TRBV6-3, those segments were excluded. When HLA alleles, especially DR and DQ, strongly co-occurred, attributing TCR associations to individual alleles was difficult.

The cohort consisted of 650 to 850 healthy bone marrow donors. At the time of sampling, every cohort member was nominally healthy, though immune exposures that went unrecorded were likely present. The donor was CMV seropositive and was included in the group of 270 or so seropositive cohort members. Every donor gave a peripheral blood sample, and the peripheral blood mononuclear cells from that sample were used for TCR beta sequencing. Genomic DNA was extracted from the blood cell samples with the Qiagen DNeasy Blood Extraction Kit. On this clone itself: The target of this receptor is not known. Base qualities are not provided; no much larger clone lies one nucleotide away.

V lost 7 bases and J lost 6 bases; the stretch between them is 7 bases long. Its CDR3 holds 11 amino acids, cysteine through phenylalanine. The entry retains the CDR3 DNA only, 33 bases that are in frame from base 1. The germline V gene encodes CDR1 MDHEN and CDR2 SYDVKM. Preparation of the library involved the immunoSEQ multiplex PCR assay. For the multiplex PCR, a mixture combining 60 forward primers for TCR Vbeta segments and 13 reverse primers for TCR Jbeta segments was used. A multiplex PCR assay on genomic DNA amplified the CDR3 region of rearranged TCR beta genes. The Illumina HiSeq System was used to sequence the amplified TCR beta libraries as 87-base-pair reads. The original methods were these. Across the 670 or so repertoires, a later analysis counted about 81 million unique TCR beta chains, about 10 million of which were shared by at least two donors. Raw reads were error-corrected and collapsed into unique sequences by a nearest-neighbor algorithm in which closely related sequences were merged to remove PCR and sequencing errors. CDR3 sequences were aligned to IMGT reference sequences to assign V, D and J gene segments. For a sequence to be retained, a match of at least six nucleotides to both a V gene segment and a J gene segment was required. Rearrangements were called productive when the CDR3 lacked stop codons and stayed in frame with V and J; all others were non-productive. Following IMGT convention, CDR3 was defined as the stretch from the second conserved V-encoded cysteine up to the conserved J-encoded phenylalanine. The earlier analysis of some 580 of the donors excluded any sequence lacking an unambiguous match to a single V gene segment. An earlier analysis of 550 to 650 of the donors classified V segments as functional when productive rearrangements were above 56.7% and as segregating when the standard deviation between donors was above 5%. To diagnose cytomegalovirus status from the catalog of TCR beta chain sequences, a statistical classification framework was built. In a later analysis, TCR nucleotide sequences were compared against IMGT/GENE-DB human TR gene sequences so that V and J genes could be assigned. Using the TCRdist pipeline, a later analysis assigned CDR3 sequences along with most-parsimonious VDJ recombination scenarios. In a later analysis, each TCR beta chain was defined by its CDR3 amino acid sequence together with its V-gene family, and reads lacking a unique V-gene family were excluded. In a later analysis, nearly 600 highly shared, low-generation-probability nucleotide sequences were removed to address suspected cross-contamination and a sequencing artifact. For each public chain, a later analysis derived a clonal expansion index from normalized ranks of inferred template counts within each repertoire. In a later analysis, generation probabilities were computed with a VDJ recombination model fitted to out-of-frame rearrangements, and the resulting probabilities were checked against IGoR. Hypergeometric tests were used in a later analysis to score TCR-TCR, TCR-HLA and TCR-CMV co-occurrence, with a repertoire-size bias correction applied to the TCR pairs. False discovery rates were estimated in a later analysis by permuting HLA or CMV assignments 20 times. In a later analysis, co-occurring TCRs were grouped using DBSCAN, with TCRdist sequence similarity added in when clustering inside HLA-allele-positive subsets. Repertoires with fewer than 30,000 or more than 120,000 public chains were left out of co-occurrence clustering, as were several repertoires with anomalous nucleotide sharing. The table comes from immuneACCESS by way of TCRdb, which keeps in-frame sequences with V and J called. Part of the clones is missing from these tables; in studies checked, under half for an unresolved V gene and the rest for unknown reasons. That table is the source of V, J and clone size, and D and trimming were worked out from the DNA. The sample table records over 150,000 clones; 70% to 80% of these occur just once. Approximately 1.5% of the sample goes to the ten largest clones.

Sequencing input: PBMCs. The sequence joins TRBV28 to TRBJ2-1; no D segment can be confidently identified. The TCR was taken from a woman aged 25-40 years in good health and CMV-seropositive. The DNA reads TGTGCCAGCACCTATCTCAATGAGCAGTTCTTC. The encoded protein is CASTYLNEQFF.